Shown below are 10 T cell receptor beta chains from a single sample sequenced in a study of regulatory T cells in long-lasting Graves disease. Sequencing libraries for TCR beta were prepared with iRepertoire HTBI primers and Arm-PCR of CDR3 regions. Each CDR3 protein is one row after TCRdb ran MiXCR on the multiplex PCR reads. The profile shows about 470,000 distinct CDR3 sequences, around 21% of them singletons. The time point here: persistent/refractory GD, antithyroid drugs over 5 years with positive TRAb. Extracted PBMC RNA gave rise to the TCR library. Here the sequenced sample was peripheral blood mononuclear cells (PBMCs), taken when the disease was refractory, from a patient treated with antithyroid drugs. The receptors derive from a female donor with Graves disease.

There are a few counts of this clonotype. At one of its ends the junction is not consistent with the germline gene, which may arise from a read error. The chain is built from TRBV7-9 and TRBJ2-1; 7 bases fit TRBD1. Germline assignment: CDR1 SEHNR and CDR2 FQNEAQ (reference sequence). The CDR3 extends over 16 amino acids. The CDR3: CASSSLTPGQYNAQFF. The DNA of the CDR3 is TGTGCCAGCAGCTCCCTTACCCCGGGACAGTACAATGCGCAGTTCTTC.

This clonotype appeared many times. This rearrangement joins TRBV28 to TRBJ2-5; 9 bases align to TRBD2. The CDR3 contains 16 residues. Germline trimming cut 1 base from V and 1 base from J; bases unmatched to any gene: 4. Looked up from germline, CDR1 is MDHEN and CDR2 is SYDVKM. The CDR3 loop is CASSLSSGRPQETQYF. CDR3 bases: TGTGCCAGCAGTTTATCCAGCGGGAGGCCCCAAGAGACCCAGTACTTC.

This clonotype has a handful of counts. The chain links TRBV9 to TRBJ1-5, with D unresolved. The CDR3 runs to 17 residues. From germline, CDR1 is SGDLS and CDR2 YYNGEE. V dropped 5 bases and J dropped 0 bases, with 18 bases sitting between them. Here the CDR3 DNA reads TGTGCCAGCAGGACCGGGCGGGCAGTTCATAGCAATCAGCCCCAGCATTTT. Amino acids: CASRTGRAVHSNQPQHF.

The rearrangement uses TRBV9 and TRBJ1-3, with D unclear. This CDR3 comprises 16 residues. Trimming pared 4 bases from V and 4 bases from J, leaving 18 bases between. Germline V gene data show CDR1 as SGDLS and CDR2 as YYNGEE. In DNA form, the CDR3 reads TGTGCCAGCAGCCCGACGACCCGGGCGGAAGGAAACACCATATATTTT. Encoded protein: CASSPTTRAEGNTIYF. The whole variable domain, remainder taken from reference TRBV9 and TRBJ1-3, is DSGVTQTPKHLITATGQRVTLRCSPRSGDLSVYWYQQSLDQGLQFLIQYYNGEERAKGNILERFSAQQFPDLHSELNLSSLELGDSALYFCASSPTTRAEGNTIYFGEGSWLTVV.

This clonotype turned up a few times. The chain couples TRBV7-2 to TRBJ2-3, with D unresolved. The germline V and J ends were trimmed by 8 bases and 2 bases, with 14 bases remaining between them. Germline V gives CDR1 SGHTA, CDR2 FQGNSA. The CDR3 runs 14 residues. CDR3 in amino acids: CASRPGYTTDTQYF. The CDR3 DNA reads TGTGCCAGCCGGCCGGGCTACACCACAGATACGCAGTATTTT.

This clonotype was observed at least ten times. CDR3 nucleotide sequence: TGTGCCAGCAGTTTTGACGCTGAGCAGTACTTC. It is translated as CASSFDAEQYF. This chain uses TRBV12-3 or TRBV12-4 with TRBJ2-7, with D hard to call. This CDR3 is built from 11 residues. Trimming took 3 bases from V and 7 from J, leaving 7 bases between them.

The chain combines TRBV29-1 with TRBJ2-7, with a tentative D call TRBD2 (6 bases). Trimming removed 6 bases from V and 4 bases from J, with 10 bases in between. The CDR3 extends over 11 amino acids. CDR1 SQVTM and CDR2 ANQGSEA come from the germline V gene. The CDR3 coding sequence is TGCAGCGTAGGAGGGCCGTACGAGCAGTACTTC. It encodes CSVGGPYEQYF.

This clonotype was detected ten times or more. The rearrangement joins TRBV30 to TRBJ1-5; possibly TRBD1 for D (6 bases). CDR3 length: 13 amino acids. V dropped 5 bases and J dropped 5 bases, with 13 bases sitting between them. The germline gives CDR1 GTSNPN, CDR2 SVGIG (reference sequence). CDR3 protein: CAWARGKDQPQHF. The CDR3 DNA sequence: TGTGCCTGGGCCAGGGGAAAGGATCAGCCCCAGCATTTT.

This clonotype occurred a few times. J is TRBJ2-7 and V is TRBV12-3 or TRBV12-4; 8 bases are shared with TRBD1. Trimming cost V 3 bases and J 5 bases; bases outside gene matches: 12. There are 16 residues in the CDR3. The CDR3 region is CASSLDAGGAYHEQYF. CDR3 in DNA: TGTGCCAGCAGTTTGGATGCAGGGGGCGCATACCACGAGCAGTACTTC.

The chain combines TRBV29-1 with TRBJ1-5; 7 bases map to TRBD1. Per the germline V gene, CDR1 is SQVTM and CDR2 is ANQGSEA. The CDR3 runs 13 residues. With 4 bases clipped from V and 4 bases from J, the junction kept 4 bases outside the gene matches. CDR3 protein: CSVVGTENQPQHF. CDR3 bases: TGCAGCGTTGTAGGGACAGAAAATCAGCCCCAGCATTTT.